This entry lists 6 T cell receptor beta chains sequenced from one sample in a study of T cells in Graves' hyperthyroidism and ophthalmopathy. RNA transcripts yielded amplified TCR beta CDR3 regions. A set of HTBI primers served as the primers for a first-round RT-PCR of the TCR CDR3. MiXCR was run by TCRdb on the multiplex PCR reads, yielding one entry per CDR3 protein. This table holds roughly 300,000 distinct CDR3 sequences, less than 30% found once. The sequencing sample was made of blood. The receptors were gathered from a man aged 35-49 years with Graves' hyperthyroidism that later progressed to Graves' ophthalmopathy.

In DNA, the CDR3 is TGTGCCAGCAGTTGGGGATTAGGCTACACCTTC. Amino acids: CASSWGLGYTF. The chain couples TRBV6-5 to TRBJ1-2; D remains unclear. The V end was cut by 4 bases, the J end by 8 bases, with 8 bases between. The CDR3 totals 11 residues. Germline V gene data show CDR1 as MNHEY and CDR2 as SVGAGI.

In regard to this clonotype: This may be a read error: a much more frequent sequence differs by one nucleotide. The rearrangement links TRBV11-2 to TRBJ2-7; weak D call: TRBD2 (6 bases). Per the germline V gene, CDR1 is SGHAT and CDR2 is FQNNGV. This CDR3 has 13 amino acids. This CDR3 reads CASTSGLIYEQCF. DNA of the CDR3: TGTGCCAGCACCTCGGGACTCATCTACGAGCAGTGCTTC. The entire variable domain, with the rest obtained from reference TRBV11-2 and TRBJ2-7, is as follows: EAGVAQSPRYKIIEKRQSVAFWCNPISGHATLYWYQQILGQGPKLLIQFQNNGVVDDSQLPKDRFSAERLKGVDSTLKIQPAKLEDSAVYLCASTSGLIYEQCFGPGTRLTVT.

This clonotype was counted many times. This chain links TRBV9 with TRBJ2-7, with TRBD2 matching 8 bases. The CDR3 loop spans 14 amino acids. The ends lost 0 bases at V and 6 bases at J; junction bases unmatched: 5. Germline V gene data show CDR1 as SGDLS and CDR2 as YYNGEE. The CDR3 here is CASSVAAGGAEQYF. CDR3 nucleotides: TGTGCCAGCAGCGTAGCGGCGGGAGGTGCCGAGCAGTACTTC.

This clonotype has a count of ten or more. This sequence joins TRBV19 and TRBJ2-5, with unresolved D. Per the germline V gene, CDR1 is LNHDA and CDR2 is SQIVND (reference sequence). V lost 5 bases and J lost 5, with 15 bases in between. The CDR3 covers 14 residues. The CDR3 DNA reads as TGTGCCAGTAGTGGTCTCACACACCCGGAGACCCAGTACTTC. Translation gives CASSGLTHPETQYF.

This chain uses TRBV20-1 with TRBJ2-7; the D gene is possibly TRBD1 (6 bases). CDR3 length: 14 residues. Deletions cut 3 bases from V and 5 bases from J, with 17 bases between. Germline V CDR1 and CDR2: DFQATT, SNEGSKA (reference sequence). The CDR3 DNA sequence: TGCAGTGCTAGTGTCGGGCAGGGGAGCCACGAGCAGTACTTC. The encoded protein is CSASVGQGSHEQYF.

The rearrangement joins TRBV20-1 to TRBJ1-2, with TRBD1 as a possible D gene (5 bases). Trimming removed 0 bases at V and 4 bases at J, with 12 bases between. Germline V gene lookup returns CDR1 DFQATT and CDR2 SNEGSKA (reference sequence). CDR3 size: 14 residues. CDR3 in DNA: TGCAGTGCTAGAGAGGATGGGGCAGCCTATGGCTACACCTTC. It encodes CSAREDGAAYGYTF.